The 7 T cell receptor beta chains reported below all come from one sample, sequenced in a study of cytomegalovirus exposure and HLA in healthy donors. The study ran its PCR with 60 Vbeta and 13 Jbeta primers. The table came from immunoSEQ multiplex PCR; TCRdb's copy has only in-frame clones and leaves some out. Altogether approximately 110,000 clones are present, around 78% being singletons, with the ten largest covering 3% to 4.5%. What was sequenced was PBMCs. These receptors all come from a middle-aged man in good health and CMV-seronegative.

The J gene is TRBJ1-2, the V gene TRBV2; D is ambiguous. The CDR3 extends over 15 amino acids. Germline lookup yields CDR1 SNHLY and CDR2 FYNNEI. V was shortened by 4 bases and J by 0 bases, with 12 bases between the two germline ends. This CDR3 is CASSVTVGANYGYTF. CDR3 sequence (DNA): TGTGCCAGCAGTGTGACGGTCGGAGCTAACTATGGCTACACCTTC. Variable domain in full (rest from reference TRBV2 and TRBJ1-2): EPEVTQTPSHQVTQMGQEVILRCVPISNHLYFYWYRQILGQKVEFLVSFYNNEISEKSEIFDDQFSVERPDGSNFTLKIRSTKLEDSAMYFCASSVTVGANYGYTFGSGTRLTVV.

This clone occurred once. V usage is TRBV5-1 and J usage is TRBJ1-6; 8 bases line up with TRBD1. Germline loops: CDR1 SGHRS, CDR2 YFSETQ. The junction had 6 bases not matched to a gene; V was cut back by 4 bases and J by 0 bases. This CDR3 has 17 residues. CDR3 sequence reads: CASSKGQASSYNSPLHF. The CDR3 nucleotides are TGCGCCAGCAGCAAGGGACAGGCGAGCTCCTATAATTCACCCCTCCACTTT.

J is TRBJ2-7 and V is TRBV6-5; maybe TRBD2 (6 bases). The CDR3 sequence is 15 residues long. With 2 bases removed from V and 0 bases from J, the gap between germline ends came to 11 bases. Germline CDR1 reads MNHEY; CDR2 reads SVGAGI. The CDR3 sequence: CASSYRDGSSYEQYF. CDR3 nucleotide sequence: TGTGCCAGCAGTTACCGGGACGGGAGCTCCTACGAGCAGTACTTC.

The chain joins TRBV5-1 to TRBJ2-7; perhaps TRBD1 as D (5 bases). The CDR3 covers 12 residues. Deletions cut 3 bases from V and 4 bases from J, with 8 bases between. The germline CDR1 and CDR2 sequences are SGHRS and YFSETQ. This CDR3 is CASSSRQYEQYF. In DNA form, the CDR3 reads TGCGCCAGCAGCTCCAGACAGTACGAGCAGTACTTC. Complete variable domain (other parts from reference TRBV5-1 and TRBJ2-7): KAGVTQTPRYLIKTRGQQVTLSCSPISGHRSVSWYQQTPGQGLQFLFEYFSETQRNKGNFPGRFSGRQFSNSRSEMNVSTLELGDSALYLCASSSRQYEQYFGPGTRLTVT.

The rearrangement joins TRBV7-8 to TRBJ1-5; TRBD1 agrees at 8 bases. Germline CDR1 SGHVS, CDR2 FQNEAQ. This CDR3 comprises 15 residues. V dropped 4 bases and J dropped 5; count of bases not matched to a gene: 7. CDR3 coding DNA: TGTGCCAGCAGCTCCGGGACAGGCGGCGATCAGCCCCAGCATTTT. Protein: CASSSGTGGDQPQHF.

The rearrangement joins TRBV5-8 to TRBJ2-5, with a weak D call TRBD1 (5 bases). Germline V gives CDR1 SGHTS, CDR2 YDEGEE. The V and J ends lost 4 bases and 4 bases respectively, with 14 bases between them. The CDR3 is 14 residues long. CDR3: CASSPNGRVETQYF. CDR3 sequence (DNA): TGTGCCAGCAGCCCAAATGGCAGGGTAGAGACCCAGTACTTC.

This chain joins TRBV7-8 and TRBJ2-7; 9 bases line up with TRBD1. The CDR3 contains 14 residues. Germline V lookup: CDR1 SGHVS, CDR2 FQNEAQ. V lost 8 bases, J lost 6 bases, and 11 bases stayed unmatched. CDR3 loop: CASQPRTGAGEQYF. The CDR3 DNA sequence: TGTGCCAGCCAACCTCGGACAGGGGCAGGCGAGCAGTACTTC. Using reference TRBV7-8 and TRBJ2-7 for the parts outside the CDR3, the full variable domain is GAGVSQSPRYKVAKRGQDVALRCDPISGHVSLFWYQQALGQGPEFLTYFQNEAQLDKSGLPSDRFFAERPEGSVSTLKIQRTQQEDSAVYLCASQPRTGAGEQYFGPGTRLTVT.